The clone carrying this T cell receptor beta chain showed up just a few times. Its cognate antigen is unknown. This sample is drawn from a study of CD8+CD57+ T cells in acquired aplastic anemia. Notes on the study in general: CD8+ Simpson's diversity in patients was not significantly different from that in controls.

According to the study, genomic DNA was the template for TCR beta VDJ and CDR3 profiling. TCRdb used MiXCR to reprocess the reads, holding one entry per CDR3 protein. The repertoire has about 400,000 distinct CDR3 sequences, approximately 70% of them found once; the top ten carry around 4%. This CDR3 has 16 residues. Germline V gene data show CDR1 as ENHRY and CDR2 as SYGVKD. Deletions cut 6 bases from V and 6 bases from J, with 22 bases between. V gene TRBV10-3 combines with J gene TRBJ2-3; D is perhaps TRBD2 (6 bases). The source of this sequence is a human donor in good health, serving as a control. Sequenced: sorted CD4+, CD8+, or CD8+CD57+ T cells (not recorded which) from PBMCs. This CDR3 is CAIRGGDGASLDTQYF. In DNA, the CDR3 is TGTGCCATCAGGGGGGGTGACGGGGCGAGTTTGGATACGCAGTATTTT.